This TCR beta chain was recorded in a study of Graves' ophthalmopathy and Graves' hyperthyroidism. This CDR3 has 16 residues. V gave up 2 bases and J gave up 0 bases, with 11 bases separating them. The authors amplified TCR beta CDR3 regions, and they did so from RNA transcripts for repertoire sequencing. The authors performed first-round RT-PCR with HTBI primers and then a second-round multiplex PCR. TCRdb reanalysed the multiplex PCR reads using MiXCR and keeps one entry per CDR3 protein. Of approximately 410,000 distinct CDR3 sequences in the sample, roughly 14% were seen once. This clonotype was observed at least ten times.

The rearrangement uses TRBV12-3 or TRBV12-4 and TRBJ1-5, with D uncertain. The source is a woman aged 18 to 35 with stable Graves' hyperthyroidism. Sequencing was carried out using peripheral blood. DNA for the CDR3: TGTGCCAGCAGTTTATCCGGGATCGGTAGCAATCAGCCCCAGCATTTT. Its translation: CASSLSGIGSNQPQHF.